This T cell receptor (beta chain) was captured in a study of T cell responses to AZD1222 COVID-19 vaccine. General observations from the study: Vaccination with two AZD1222 doses was followed by a rise in Spike-specific TCR breadth and depth. Nearly half of spike-specific TCRs reportedly target unmutated variant regions.

A word on this clone: What it binds is unknown.

Sequencing was performed with immunoSEQ multiplex PCR; in TCRdb, only in-frame clones are kept and a portion is missing. The sample holds roughly 180,000 clones, around nine tenths seen once. The clonotype was recovered from an adult in good health. The sample was peripheral blood, taken on day 0 of AZD1222 vaccination.

CDR3 nucleotides: TGTGCCAGCAGCTCTGTAACAAAGGCGCGAGGAAACACCATATATTTT. As protein: CASSSVTKARGNTIYF. The rearrangement links TRBV7-6 to TRBJ1-3; no reliable D call. This CDR3 is 16 amino acids long. Germline V gives CDR1 SGHVS, CDR2 FNYEAQ. Trimming left V 4 bases short and J 4 bases short, with 17 bases between.